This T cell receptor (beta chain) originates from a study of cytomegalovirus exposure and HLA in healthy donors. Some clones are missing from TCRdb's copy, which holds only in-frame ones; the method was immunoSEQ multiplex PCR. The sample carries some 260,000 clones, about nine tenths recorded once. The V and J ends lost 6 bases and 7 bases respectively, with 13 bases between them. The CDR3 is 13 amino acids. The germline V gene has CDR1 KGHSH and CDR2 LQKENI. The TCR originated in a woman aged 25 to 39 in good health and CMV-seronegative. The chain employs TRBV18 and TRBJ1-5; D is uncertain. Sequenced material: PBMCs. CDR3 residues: CASSSGKDQPQHF. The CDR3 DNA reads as TGTGCCAGCTCTTCCGGGAAGGACCAGCCCCAGCATTTT.